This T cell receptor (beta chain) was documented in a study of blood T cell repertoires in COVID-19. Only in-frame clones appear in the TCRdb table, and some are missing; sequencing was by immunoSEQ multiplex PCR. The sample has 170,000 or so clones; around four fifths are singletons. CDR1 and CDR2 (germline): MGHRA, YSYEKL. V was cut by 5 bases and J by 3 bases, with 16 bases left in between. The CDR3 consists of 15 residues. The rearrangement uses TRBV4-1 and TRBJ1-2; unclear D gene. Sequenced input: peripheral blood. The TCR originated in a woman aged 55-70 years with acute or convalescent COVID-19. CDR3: CASSNPEAGYYGYTF. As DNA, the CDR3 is TGCGCCAGCAGCAATCCCGAAGCGGGCTACTATGGCTACACCTTC.